The source of this TCR beta chain is a study of T cell responses to AZD1222 COVID-19 vaccine. Comments on this clone: Antigen specificity is unknown.

The V and J ends lost 4 bases and 4 bases respectively, with 14 bases between them. Looked up from germline, CDR1 is SQVTM and CDR2 is ANQGSEA. This CDR3 spans 14 amino acids. Findings and limits, study-wide: Among those given AZD1222, only six were seropositive at baseline.

Here immunoSEQ multiplex PCR was the method, and the copy in TCRdb shows in-frame clones only, minus some. The repertoire has about 110,000 clones, around 85% of them found once; the top ten carry roughly 4.5%. The sample here was peripheral blood, taken on day 0 of AZD1222 vaccination. V and J are TRBV29-1 and TRBJ2-4, with D tentatively TRBD2 (6 bases). This TCR was sampled from an adult in good health. CDR3 region: CSVVMGDFKNIQYF. The CDR3 bases are TGCAGCGTTGTTATGGGGGACTTTAAAAACATTCAGTACTTC.